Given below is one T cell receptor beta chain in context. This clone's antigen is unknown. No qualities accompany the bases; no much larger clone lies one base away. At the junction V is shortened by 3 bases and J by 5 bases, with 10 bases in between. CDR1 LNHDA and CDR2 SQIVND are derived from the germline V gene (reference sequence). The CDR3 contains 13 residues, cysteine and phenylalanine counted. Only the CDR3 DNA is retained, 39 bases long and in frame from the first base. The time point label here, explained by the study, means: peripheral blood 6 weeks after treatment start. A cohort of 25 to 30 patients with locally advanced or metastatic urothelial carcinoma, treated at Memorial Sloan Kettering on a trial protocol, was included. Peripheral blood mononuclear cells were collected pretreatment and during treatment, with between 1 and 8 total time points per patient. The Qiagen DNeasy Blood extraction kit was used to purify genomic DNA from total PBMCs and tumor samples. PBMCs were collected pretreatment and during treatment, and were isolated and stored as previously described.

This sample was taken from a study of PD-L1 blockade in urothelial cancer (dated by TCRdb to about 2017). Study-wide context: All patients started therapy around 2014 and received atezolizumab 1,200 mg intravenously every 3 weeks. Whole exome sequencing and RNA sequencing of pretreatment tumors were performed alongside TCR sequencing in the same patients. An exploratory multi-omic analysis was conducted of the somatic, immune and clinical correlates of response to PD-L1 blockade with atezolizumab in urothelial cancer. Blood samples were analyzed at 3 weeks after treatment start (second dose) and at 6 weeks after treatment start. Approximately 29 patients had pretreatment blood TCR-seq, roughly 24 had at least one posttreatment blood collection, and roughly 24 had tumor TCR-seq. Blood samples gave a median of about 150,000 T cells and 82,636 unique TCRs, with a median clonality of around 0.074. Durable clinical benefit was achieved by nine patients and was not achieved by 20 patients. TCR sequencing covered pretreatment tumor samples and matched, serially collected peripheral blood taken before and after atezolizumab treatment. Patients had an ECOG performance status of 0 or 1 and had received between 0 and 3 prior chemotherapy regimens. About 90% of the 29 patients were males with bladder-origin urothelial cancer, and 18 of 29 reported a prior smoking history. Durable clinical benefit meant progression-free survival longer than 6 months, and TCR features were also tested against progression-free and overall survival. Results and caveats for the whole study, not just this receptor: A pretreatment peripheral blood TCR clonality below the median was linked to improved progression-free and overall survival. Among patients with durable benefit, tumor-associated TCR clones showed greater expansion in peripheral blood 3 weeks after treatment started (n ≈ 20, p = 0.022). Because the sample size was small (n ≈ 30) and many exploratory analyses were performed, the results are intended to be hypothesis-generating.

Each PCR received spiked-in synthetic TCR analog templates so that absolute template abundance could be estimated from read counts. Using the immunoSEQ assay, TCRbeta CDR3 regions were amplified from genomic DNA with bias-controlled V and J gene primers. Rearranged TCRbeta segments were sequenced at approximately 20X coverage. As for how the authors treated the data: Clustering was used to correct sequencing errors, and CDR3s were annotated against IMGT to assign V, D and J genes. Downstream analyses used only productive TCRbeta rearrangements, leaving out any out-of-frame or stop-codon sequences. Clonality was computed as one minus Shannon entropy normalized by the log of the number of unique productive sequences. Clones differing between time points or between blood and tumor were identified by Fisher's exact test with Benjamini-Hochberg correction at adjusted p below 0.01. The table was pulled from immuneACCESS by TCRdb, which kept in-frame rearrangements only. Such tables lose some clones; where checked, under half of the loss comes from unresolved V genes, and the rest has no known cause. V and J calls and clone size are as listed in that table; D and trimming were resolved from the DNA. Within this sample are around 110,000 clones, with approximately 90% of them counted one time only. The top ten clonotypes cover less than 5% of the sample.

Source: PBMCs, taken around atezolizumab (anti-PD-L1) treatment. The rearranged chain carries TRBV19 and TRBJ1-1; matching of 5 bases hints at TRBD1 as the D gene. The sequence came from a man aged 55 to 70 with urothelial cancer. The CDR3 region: CASSILGETEAFF. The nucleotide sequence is TGTGCCAGTAGTATCCTAGGGGAAACTGAAGCTTTCTTT.